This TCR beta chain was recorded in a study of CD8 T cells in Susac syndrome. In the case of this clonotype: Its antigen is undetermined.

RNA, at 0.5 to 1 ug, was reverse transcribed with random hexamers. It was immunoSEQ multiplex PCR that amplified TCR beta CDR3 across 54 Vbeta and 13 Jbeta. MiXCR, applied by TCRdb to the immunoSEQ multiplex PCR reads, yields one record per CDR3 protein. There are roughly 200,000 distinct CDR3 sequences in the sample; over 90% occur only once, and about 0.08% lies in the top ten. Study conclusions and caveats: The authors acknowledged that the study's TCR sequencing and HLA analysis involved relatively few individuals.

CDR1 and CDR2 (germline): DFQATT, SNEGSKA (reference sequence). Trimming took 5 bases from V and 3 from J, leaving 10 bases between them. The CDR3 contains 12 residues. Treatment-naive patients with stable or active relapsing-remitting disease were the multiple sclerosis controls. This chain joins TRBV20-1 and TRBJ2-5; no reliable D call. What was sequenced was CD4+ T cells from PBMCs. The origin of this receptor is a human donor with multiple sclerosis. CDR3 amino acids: CSAGAWEETQYF. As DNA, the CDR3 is TGCAGTGCTGGAGCCTGGGAAGAGACCCAGTACTTC.